These 26 T cell receptor beta chains were sequenced from one sample in a study of control samples from healthy donors and cancer patients. The repertoire was sequenced with immunoSEQ multiplex PCR; TCRdb's copy has only in-frame clones and lacks some. The table records under 65,000 clones, 80% to 90% of them present only once. The material sequenced was PBMCs. Source of these receptors: a woman aged 50 to 60 with lung cancer.

This clone has only a few counts. V gene TRBV28 combines with J gene TRBJ1-4; D unresolved. The CDR3 has 13 residues. Trimming cost V 5 bases and J 13 bases, with 17 bases left between them. Germline V gene data show CDR1 as MDHEN and CDR2 as SYDVKM. CDR3 amino acids: CASSNLGPLGLFF. The DNA for the CDR3 is TGTGCCAGCAGTAACCTAGGACCACTCGGACTGTTTTTT.

This clone was detected a few times. The rearrangement uses TRBV2 and TRBJ2-1; either TRBD1 or TRBD2 may fit D (5 bases each). V gave up 6 bases and J gave up 7 bases, with 16 bases separating them. The CDR3 consists of 14 residues. CDR1 and CDR2 (germline): SNHLY, FYNNEI. The CDR3 reads CASSGVTQGNEQFF. The DNA of the CDR3 is TGTGCCAGCAGCGGGGTAACTCAGGGAAATGAGCAGTTCTTC.

The CDR3 sequence is CASSRNLEEGEQYF. In nucleotides, the CDR3 is TGTGCCAGCAGCCGAAACTTGGAAGAGGGAGAGCAGTACTTC. The chain is built from TRBV5-4 and TRBJ2-7; a possible D gene is TRBD2 (5 bases). Trimming shortened V by 4 bases and J by 7 bases, and 18 bases separated the two germline ends. CDR3 size: 14 residues. Germline CDR1 reads SGHNT; CDR2 reads YYREEE (reference sequence).

This rearrangement joins TRBV5-1 to TRBJ2-7; D ambiguous. Trimming shortened V by 4 bases and J by 3 bases, and 11 bases separated the two germline ends. In germline, CDR1 is SGHRS, CDR2 YFSETQ. This CDR3 has 13 residues. The DNA for the CDR3 is TGCGCCAGCAGCGTGCGACGGTTCTACGAGCAGTACTTC. Protein sequence: CASSVRRFYEQYF. Full variable domain (remainder filled in from reference TRBV5-1 and TRBJ2-7): KAGVTQTPRYLIKTRGQQVTLSCSPISGHRSVSWYQQTPGQGLQFLFEYFSETQRNKGNFPGRFSGRQFSNSRSEMNVSTLELGDSALYLCASSVRRFYEQYFGPGTRLTVT.

The chain joins TRBV7-2 to TRBJ1-1, with D possibly being TRBD1 (5 bases). Germline V lookup: CDR1 SGHTA, CDR2 FQGNSA. CDR3 size: 14 residues. Trimming removed 7 bases from V and 5 bases from J, with 17 bases in between. The CDR3 sequence is CASIQDTRGTEAFF. DNA for the CDR3: TGTGCCAGCATACAGGACACCCGAGGGACTGAAGCTTTCTTT.

This CDR3 reads CASSHGLAGAYEQYF. For the CDR3, the DNA is TGTGCCAGCAGCCACGGTCTAGCGGGTGCGTACGAGCAGTACTTC. This chain uses TRBV3-1 (or the pseudogene TRBV3-2) with TRBJ2-7, with 8 bases fitting TRBD2. The length of the CDR3 is 15 residues. Trimming cost V 3 bases and J 4 bases; bases outside gene matches: 8. CDR1 LGHDT and CDR2 YNNKEL come from the germline V gene (reference sequence).

In this sample, this clone turned up once. The rearrangement uses TRBV11-3 and TRBJ1-5; no clear D. CDR1 SGHNT and CDR2 YENEEA come from the germline V gene. The CDR3 is made up of 13 amino acids. Trimming cost V 2 bases and J 5 bases, with 7 bases left between them. The CDR3 spells CASSLYGHQPQHF. The DNA for the CDR3 is TGTGCCAGCAGCTTATATGGCCATCAGCCCCAGCATTTT.

The genes are TRBV7-9 and TRBJ2-1; D is possibly TRBD1 or TRBD2 (5 bases each). The CDR3 runs 17 residues. CDR1 and CDR2 (germline): SEHNR, FQNEAQ (reference sequence). Trimming stripped 5 bases from V and 0 bases from J, with 17 bases between. CDR3 residues: CASSPTVGARSYNEQFF. CDR3 coding DNA: TGTGCCAGCAGCCCCACCGTCGGGGCCCGCTCCTACAATGAGCAGTTCTTC. The full variable domain, in which reference TRBV7-9 and TRBJ2-1 provide the parts outside the CDR3, is DTGVSQNPRHKITKRGQNVTFRCDPISEHNRLYWYRQTLGQGPEFLTYFQNEAQLEKSRLLSDRFSAERPKGSFSTLEIQRTEQGDSAMYLCASSPTVGARSYNEQFFGPGTRLTVL.

The chain uses TRBV28 and TRBJ2-7; tentatively, D is TRBD1 or TRBD2 (5 bases each). Germline V gene sequence: CDR1 MDHEN, CDR2 SYDVKM. CDR3 size: 13 residues. Trimming removed 7 bases from V and 3 bases from J, with 13 bases in between. CDR3 in amino acids: CASTPGTDYEQYF. CDR3 coding DNA: TGTGCCAGCACCCCCGGGACGGACTACGAGCAGTACTTC.

V is TRBV6-6 and J is TRBJ2-7; D tentatively fits TRBD1 or TRBD2 (5 bases each). Between the trimmed V and J ends, which lost 4 bases and 3 bases, there was a span of 13 bases. CDR3 length: 14 residues. Germline-derived CDR1 and CDR2 are MNHNY and SVGAGI (reference sequence). CDR3 loop: CASSSPRDVYEQYF. The CDR3 DNA sequence: TGTGCCAGCAGTTCTCCCCGGGACGTCTACGAGCAGTACTTC.

Only a few counts were recorded for this clone. The CDR3 nucleotides read TGTGCCAGCTCACCAAGCCAGTCCTACGAGCAGTACTTC. This translates into CASSPSQSYEQYF. The rearrangement links TRBV18 to TRBJ2-7; D is uncertain. The CDR3 totals 13 residues. Germline V CDR1 and CDR2: KGHSH, LQKENI. Deletions cut 2 bases from V and 1 base from J, with 6 bases between.

This chain connects TRBV11-2 to TRBJ2-5; possibly TRBD2 for D (6 bases). CDR3 length: 15 residues. Germline V CDR1 and CDR2: SGHAT, FQNNGV. Trimming removed 5 bases from V and 2 bases from J, with 15 bases in between. DNA for the CDR3: TGTGCCAGCAGCCCCGGGACTCACGTTCAAGAGACCCAGTACTTC. Translation: CASSPGTHVQETQYF. Based on the CDR3 plus reference TRBV11-2 and TRBJ2-5, the full variable domain is EAGVAQSPRYKIIEKRQSVAFWCNPISGHATLYWYQQILGQGPKLLIQFQNNGVVDDSQLPKDRFSAERLKGVDSTLKIQPAKLEDSAVYLCASSPGTHVQETQYFGPGTRLLVL.

This chain uses TRBV27 with TRBJ1-2, with D maybe TRBD1 (5 bases). The CDR3 has 14 residues. From germline, CDR1 is MNHEY and CDR2 SMNVEV (reference sequence). The V end lost 4 bases, the J end lost 4 bases, and 13 bases lay between the germline ends. This CDR3 reads CASSSHSTVYGYTF. DNA for the CDR3: TGTGCCAGCAGTTCCCACTCGACAGTCTATGGCTACACCTTC.

V and J are TRBV5-1 and TRBJ1-1; D remains unclear. Trimming left V 4 bases short and J 1 base short, with 11 bases between. Germline CDR1 reads SGHRS; CDR2 reads YFSETQ. The CDR3 consists of 14 residues. CDR3 in amino acids: CASSLRRPNTEAFF. Here the CDR3 DNA reads TGCGCCAGCAGCCTACGGCGCCCGAACACTGAAGCTTTCTTT.

The rearrangement uses TRBV6-6 and TRBJ1-1; D may be TRBD1 (6 bases). Germline values: CDR1 MNHNY, CDR2 SVGAGI (reference sequence). This CDR3 region has 13 residues. Trimming stripped 0 bases from V and 9 bases from J, with 11 bases between. CDR3 loop: CASSYSTRGKAFF. The CDR3 bases are TGTGCCAGCAGTTACTCGACCAGGGGAAAAGCTTTCTTT.

The V gene is TRBV2, the J gene TRBJ2-2; the D gene could be TRBD1 or TRBD2 (5 bases each). The V and J ends lost 2 bases and 7 bases respectively, with 8 bases between them. The CDR3 is made up of 13 amino acids. From germline, CDR1 is SNHLY and CDR2 FYNNEI. CDR3 nucleotides: TGTGCCAGCAGTGAAAGGGGAGTCGGGGAGCTGTTTTTT. This gives the protein CASSERGVGELFF.

V usage is TRBV18 and J usage is TRBJ1-4; TRBD1 matches 8 bases. V trimming: 6 bases; J trimming: 3 bases; junction bases outside the gene matches: 12. The CDR3 has 17 residues. In germline, CDR1 is KGHSH, CDR2 LQKENI. The CDR3 spells CASSLGQGNFANEKLFF. The CDR3 DNA reads TGTGCCAGCTCCCTCGGACAGGGCAACTTTGCTAATGAAAAACTGTTTTTT. The full variable domain, its missing parts supplied by reference TRBV18 and TRBJ1-4, is NAGVMQNPRHLVRRRGQEARLRCSPMKGHSHVYWYRQLPEEGLKFMVYLQKENIIDESGMPKERFSAEFPKEGPSILRIQQVVRGDSAAYFCASSLGQGNFANEKLFFGSGTQLSVL.

The DNA for the CDR3 is TGCGCCAGCAGCCGGGGACGTTTTAGTGCTTTCTATAATTCACCCCTCCACTTT. This translates into CASSRGRFSAFYNSPLHF. The rearrangement links TRBV5-1 to TRBJ1-6; D may be TRBD1 (5 bases). From germline, CDR1 is SGHRS and CDR2 YFSETQ. V lost 4 bases and J lost 3, with 20 bases in between. The CDR3 contains 18 residues.

The CDR3 bases are TGTGCCAGCAGCTTACGGGGTGGGCGGTACTCTGGAAACACCATATATTTT. Protein: CASSLRGGRYSGNTIYF. This chain joins TRBV13 and TRBJ1-3; D is ambiguous. This CDR3 spans 17 amino acids. Germline V lookup: CDR1 PRHDT, CDR2 FYEKMQ (reference sequence). Trimming removed 2 bases from V and 0 bases from J, with 14 bases in between.

This clone was seen once. An end of the junction differs from the germline gene, which may be a read error. The V call is TRBV30, the J call TRBJ1-6; weak D call: TRBD1 (6 bases). CDR3 length: 14 residues. Germline CDR1 GTSNPN, CDR2 SVGIG (reference sequence). This CDR3 is CAWRTGHPNSALHF. The CDR3 DNA is TGTGCCTGGAGGACGGGACATCCTAATTCAGCCCTCCACTTT. The whole variable domain, filled in from reference TRBV30 and TRBJ1-6, reads SQTIHQWPATLVQPVGSPLSLECTVEGTSNPNLYWYRQAAGRGLQLLFYSVGIGQISSEVPQNLSASRPQDRQFILSSKKLLLSDSGFYLCAWRTGHPNSALHFGNGTRLTVT.

The chain joins TRBV18 to TRBJ1-4; D perhaps matches TRBD1 (6 bases). The CDR3 length is 14 residues. CDR1 is KGHSH, CDR2 LQKENI, per germline. V was shortened by 4 bases and J by 5 bases, with 11 bases between the two germline ends. The CDR3 spells CASSLRDNNEKLFF. The CDR3 coding sequence is TGTGCCAGCTCACTACGGGACAACAATGAAAAACTGTTTTTT.

This clone was seen just once. The chain has TRBV6-1 and TRBJ1-2; D call uncertain. The CDR3 has 15 amino acids. Germline V CDR1 and CDR2: MNHNS, SASEGT. V was cut by 2 bases and J by 4 bases, with 14 bases left in between. Here the CDR3 reads CASSEQSEVSYGYTF. For the CDR3, the DNA is TGTGCCAGCAGTGAACAGAGCGAAGTCTCCTATGGCTACACCTTC.

This chain joins TRBV25-1 and TRBJ1-1; 9 bases map to TRBD1. The CDR3 is 16 residues long. The trim removed 5 bases at V and 3 bases at J, leaving 10 bases unmatched. Germline CDR1 reads MGHDK; CDR2 reads SYGVNS. For the CDR3, the DNA is TGTGCCAGCAGTTCTTTCGGGACAGGGCCCGACACTGAAGCTTTCTTT. This encodes CASSSFGTGPDTEAFF.

The genes are TRBV6-2 or TRBV6-3 and TRBJ1-2, with 8 bases fitting TRBD1. The CDR3 is 14 residues long. V lost 2 bases to trimming and J lost 5 bases; unmatched junction nucleotides: 4. Germline V gene sequence: CDR1 MNHEY, CDR2 SVGEGT. CDR3 protein: CASSYPGTGYGYTF. As DNA, the CDR3 is TGTGCCAGCAGTTACCCTGGGACAGGATATGGCTACACCTTC.

The chain is built from TRBV7-3 and TRBJ2-7; 8 positions agree with TRBD1. J was trimmed by 7 bases and V by 4 bases; bases with no gene match: 6. CDR3 length: 13 residues. The germline CDR1 and CDR2 sequences are SGHTA and FQGTGA. The CDR3, as DNA: TGTGCCAGCAGCTCACTGACAGGGGAGGAGCAGTACTTC. Translated, it gives CASSSLTGEEQYF.

The chain carries TRBV10-3 and TRBJ1-1, with TRBD1 matching over 7 bases. Germline loops: CDR1 ENHRY, CDR2 SYGVKD. J lost 2 bases, V lost 6 bases, and 3 bases had no gene match. This CDR3 has 13 residues. CDR3 amino acids: CAIRTGINTEAFF. CDR3 nucleotide sequence: TGTGCCATCAGGACAGGGATCAACACTGAAGCTTTCTTT.